This T cell receptor (beta chain) was found in a study of T cell changes during pregnancy in multiple sclerosis. Assay used: immunoSEQ multiplex PCR; TCRdb lists only in-frame clones, some missing. Of 50,000 or so clones detected, around 94% appear once; the ten largest clones hold about 0.56%. The TCR was taken from a female donor with multiple sclerosis, enrolled in a pregnancy study. The sample consisted of CD4+ T cells from peripheral blood mononuclear cells, taken in the second trimester of pregnancy.

The chain's CDR3 is CASSLRPGGYEQYF. The CDR3 DNA is TGTGCCAGCAGCTTAAGGCCAGGGGGCTACGAGCAGTACTTC. The chain recombines TRBV7-3 with TRBJ2-7, with 7 nucleotides matching TRBD1. The length of the CDR3 is 14 residues. J was trimmed by 3 bases and V by 1 base; bases with no gene match: 3. Germline V gene lookup returns CDR1 SGHTA and CDR2 FQGTGA.